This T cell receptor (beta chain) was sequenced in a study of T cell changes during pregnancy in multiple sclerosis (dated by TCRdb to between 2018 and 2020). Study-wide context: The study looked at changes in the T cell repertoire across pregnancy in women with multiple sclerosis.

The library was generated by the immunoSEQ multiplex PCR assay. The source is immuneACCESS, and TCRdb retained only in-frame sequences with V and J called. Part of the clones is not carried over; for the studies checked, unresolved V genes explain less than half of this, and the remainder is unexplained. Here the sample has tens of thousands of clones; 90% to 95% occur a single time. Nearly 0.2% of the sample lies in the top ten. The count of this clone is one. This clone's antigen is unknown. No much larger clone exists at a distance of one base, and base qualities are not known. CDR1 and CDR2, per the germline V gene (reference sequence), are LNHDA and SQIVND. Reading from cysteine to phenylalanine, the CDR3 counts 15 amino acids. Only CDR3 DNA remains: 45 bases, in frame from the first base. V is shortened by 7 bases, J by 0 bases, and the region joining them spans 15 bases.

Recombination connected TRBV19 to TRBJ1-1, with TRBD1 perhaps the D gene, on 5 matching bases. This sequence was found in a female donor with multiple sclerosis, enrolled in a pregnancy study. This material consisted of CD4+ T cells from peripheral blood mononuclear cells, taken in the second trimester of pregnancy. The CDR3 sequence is CASTPRGGLNTEAFF. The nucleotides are TGTGCCAGTACCCCTCGGGGGGGATTGAACACTGAAGCTTTCTTT. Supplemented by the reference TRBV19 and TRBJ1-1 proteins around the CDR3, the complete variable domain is DGGITQSPKYLFRKEGQNVTLSCEQNLNHDAMYWYRQDPGQGLRLIYYSQIVNDFQKGDIAEGYSVSREKKESFPLTVTSAQKNPTAFYLCASTPRGGLNTEAFFGQGTRLTVV.